This record looks at one T cell receptor beta chain sequence and its context. Treatment described: randomized to nivolumab then ipilimumab (arm A) or the reverse (arm B). No patient had prior DNA-damaging chemotherapy. This record belongs to a study of sequential checkpoint blockade in melanoma. For the study at large: After both sequences, patients received maintenance nivolumab.

This CDR3 region has 13 residues. V was shortened by 5 bases and J by 7 bases, with 15 bases between the two germline ends. Germline CDR1 reads SEHNR; CDR2 reads FQNEAQ (reference sequence). Libraries were prepared by immunoSEQ multiplex PCR; TCRdb keeps only in-frame clonotypes and omits some of them. Seen here are about 16,000 clones, 85% to 95% observed once, and the top ten hold 24%. The chain has TRBV7-9 and TRBJ2-7; TRBD2 might be the D (5 bases). The sequence came from a human donor with melanoma. Sequenced material: CD8+ T cells sorted from blood (inferred from file names), taken from a patient given nivolumab and ipilimumab in sequence. CDR3 region: CASSHTGVFEQYF. CDR3 nucleotides: TGTGCCAGCAGCCACACCGGGGTTTTTGAGCAGTACTTC.